Listed here is a single T cell receptor beta chain. Its antigen is unidentified. Random hexamers served to reverse transcribe roughly 0.45 to 1 ug RNA. Amplification of TCR beta CDR3 was carried out by immunoSEQ multiplex PCR, which covered 54 Vbeta and 13 Jbeta segments. TCRdb reanalysed the immunoSEQ multiplex PCR reads using MiXCR and keeps one entry per CDR3 protein. The profile shows 150,000 or so distinct CDR3 sequences, 93% of them singletons. This CDR3 region has 8 residues. Germline CDR1 SGHAT, CDR2 FQNNGV. V dropped 8 bases and J dropped 11 bases, with 7 bases sitting between them. This sample is drawn from a study of CD8 T cells in Susac syndrome. General study results and limits: Regarding the TCR sequencing and HLA analysis, the study admitted that a relatively small number of individuals were involved.

The genes are TRBV11-2 and TRBJ2-7; D gene unclear. This receptor was taken from a human donor in good health. Sequenced input: CD4+ T cells from PBMCs. CDR3 coding DNA: TGTGCCAGCGGCCCAAAGTACTTC. This encodes CASGPKYF.